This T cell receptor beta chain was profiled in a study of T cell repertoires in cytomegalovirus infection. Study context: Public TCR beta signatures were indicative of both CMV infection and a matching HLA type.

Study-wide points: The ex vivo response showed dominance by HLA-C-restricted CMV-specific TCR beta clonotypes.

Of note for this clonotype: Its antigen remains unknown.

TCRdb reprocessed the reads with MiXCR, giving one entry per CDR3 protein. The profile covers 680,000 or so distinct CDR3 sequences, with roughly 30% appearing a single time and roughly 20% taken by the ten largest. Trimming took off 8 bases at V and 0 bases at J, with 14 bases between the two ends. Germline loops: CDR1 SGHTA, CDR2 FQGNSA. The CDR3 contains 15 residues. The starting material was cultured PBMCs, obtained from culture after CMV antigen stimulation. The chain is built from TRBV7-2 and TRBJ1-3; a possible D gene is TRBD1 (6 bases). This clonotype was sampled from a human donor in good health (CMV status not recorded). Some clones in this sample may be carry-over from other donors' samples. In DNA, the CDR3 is TGTGCCAGCTCCCCGGGGGCCTCCTCTGGAAACACCATATATTTT. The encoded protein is CASSPGASSGNTIYF.